The present entry profiles one TCR beta chain with its context. Its antigen is still unknown. Different DNA sequences within this sample yield the same CDR3. The sample is drawn from a study of shared clonotypes between healthy human individuals. About the research overall: The cohort comprised a couple of women and three men. Their ages spanned 18 to 49 years. A donor's plate count was three for CD4 naive and three for CD4 memory; CD8 naive had two and CD8 memory one. General observations from the study: Rarefaction showed sorted-subset sequencing was incomplete despite large depth.

The naive CD8 fraction comprised CD45RO-negative cells positively selected for CCR7 and excluded terminally differentiated effector memory CD45RA+ cells. The germline gives CDR1 SGDLS, CDR2 YYNGEE. The CDR3 contains 12 residues. Trimming cost V 2 bases and J 5 bases, with 4 bases left between them. This table comes from immunoSEQ multiplex PCR, and its TCRdb copy is limited to in-frame clones, with some not included. The top ten clones hold around 1.1% of a sample with 2 million to 2.5 million clones, about 95% of them seen once. This rearrangement joins TRBV9 to TRBJ2-2; D gene ambiguous. Sequences were obtained from naive CD8+ T cells sorted from blood. The sequence came from a man aged 18 to 35 in good health. The CDR3 DNA follows: TGTGCCAGCAGCGTTGGGACCGGGGAGCTGTTTTTT. The encoded protein is CASSVGTGELFF.